This TCR beta chain emerged from a study of Ad26.COV2.S vaccination and SARS-CoV-2 variants. The CDR3 has 14 amino acids. V was clipped by 6 bases and J by 14 bases, with 23 bases between them. The germline V gene has CDR1 WNHNN and CDR2 SYGVQD (reference sequence). Assay used: immunoSEQ multiplex PCR; TCRdb lists only in-frame clones, some missing. The sample carries around 370,000 clones, around 92% recorded once. The chain links TRBV10-1 to TRBJ2-1; TRBD2 is a possible D gene (6 bases). This TCR came from a human donor who had recovered from COVID-19. This sample comprised peripheral blood, obtained after recovery from COVID-19. This CDR3 is CASSAEGMAVPEFF. The CDR3 DNA sequence: TGCGCCAGCAGCGCGGAGGGCATGGCGGTCCCGGAGTTCTTC.